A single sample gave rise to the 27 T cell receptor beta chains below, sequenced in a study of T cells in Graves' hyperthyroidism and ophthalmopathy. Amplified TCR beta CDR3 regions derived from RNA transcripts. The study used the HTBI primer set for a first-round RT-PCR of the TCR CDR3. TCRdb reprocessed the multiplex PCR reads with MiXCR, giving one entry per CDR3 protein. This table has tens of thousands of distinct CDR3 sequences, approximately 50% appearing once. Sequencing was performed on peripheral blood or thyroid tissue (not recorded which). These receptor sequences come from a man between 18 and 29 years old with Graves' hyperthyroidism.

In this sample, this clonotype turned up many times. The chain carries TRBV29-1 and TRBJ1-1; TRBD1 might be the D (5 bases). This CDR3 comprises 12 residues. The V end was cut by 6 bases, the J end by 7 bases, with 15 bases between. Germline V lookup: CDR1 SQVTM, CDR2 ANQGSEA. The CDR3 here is CSVDPGRVEAFF. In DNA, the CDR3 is TGCAGCGTCGATCCGGGACGGGTTGAAGCTTTCTTT.

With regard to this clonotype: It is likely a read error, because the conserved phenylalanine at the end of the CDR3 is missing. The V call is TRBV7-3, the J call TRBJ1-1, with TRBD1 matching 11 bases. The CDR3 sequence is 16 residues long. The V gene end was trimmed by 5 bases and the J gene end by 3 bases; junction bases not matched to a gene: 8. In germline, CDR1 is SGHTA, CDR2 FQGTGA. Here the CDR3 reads CASSKGADRGHTEAFS. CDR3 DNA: TGTGCCAGCAGCAAAGGAGCGGACAGGGGGCACACTGAAGCTTTCTCT.

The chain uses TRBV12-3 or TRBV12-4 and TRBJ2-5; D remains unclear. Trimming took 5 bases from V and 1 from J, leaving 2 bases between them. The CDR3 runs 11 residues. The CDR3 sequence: CASSTQETQYF. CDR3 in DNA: TGTGCCAGCAGTACCCAAGAGACCCAGTACTTC.

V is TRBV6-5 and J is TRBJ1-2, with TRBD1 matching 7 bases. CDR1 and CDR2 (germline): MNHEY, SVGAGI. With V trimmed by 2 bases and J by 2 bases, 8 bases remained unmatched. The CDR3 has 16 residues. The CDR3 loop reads CASSYQTGTVNYGYTF. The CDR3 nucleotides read TGTGCCAGCAGTTACCAAACCGGGACAGTAAACTATGGCTACACCTTC.

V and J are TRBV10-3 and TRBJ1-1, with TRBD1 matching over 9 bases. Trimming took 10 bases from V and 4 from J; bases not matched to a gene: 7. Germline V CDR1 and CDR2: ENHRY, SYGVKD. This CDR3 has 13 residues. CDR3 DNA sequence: TGTGCCACCAGCCCGGGACAGGGCACTGAAGCTTTCTTT. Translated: CATSPGQGTEAFF.

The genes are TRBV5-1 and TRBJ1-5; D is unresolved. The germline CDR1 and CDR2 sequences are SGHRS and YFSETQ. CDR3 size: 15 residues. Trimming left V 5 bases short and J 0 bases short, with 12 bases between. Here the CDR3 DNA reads TGCGCCAGCAGACGAGACACCGATAGCAATCAGCCCCAGCATTTT. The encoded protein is CASRRDTDSNQPQHF.

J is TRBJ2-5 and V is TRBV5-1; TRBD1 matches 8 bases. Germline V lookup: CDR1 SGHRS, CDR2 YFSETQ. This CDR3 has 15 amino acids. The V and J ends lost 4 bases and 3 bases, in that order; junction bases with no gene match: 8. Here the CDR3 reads CASSQGRGRKETQYF. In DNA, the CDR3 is TGCGCCAGCAGCCAAGGCAGGGGGCGGAAAGAGACCCAGTACTTC.

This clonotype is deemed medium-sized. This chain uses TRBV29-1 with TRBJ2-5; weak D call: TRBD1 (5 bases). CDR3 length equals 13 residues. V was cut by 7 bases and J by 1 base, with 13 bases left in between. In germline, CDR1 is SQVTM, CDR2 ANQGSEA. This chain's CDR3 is CSATGHFQETQYF. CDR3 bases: TGCAGCGCCACCGGACATTTCCAAGAGACCCAGTACTTC.

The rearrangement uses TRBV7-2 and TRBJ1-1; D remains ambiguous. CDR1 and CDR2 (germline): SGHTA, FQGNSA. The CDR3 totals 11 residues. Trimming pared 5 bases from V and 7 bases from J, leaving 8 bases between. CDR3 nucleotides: TGTGCCAGCAGCCCCTGGGGTGAAGCTTTCTTT. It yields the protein CASSPWGEAFF.

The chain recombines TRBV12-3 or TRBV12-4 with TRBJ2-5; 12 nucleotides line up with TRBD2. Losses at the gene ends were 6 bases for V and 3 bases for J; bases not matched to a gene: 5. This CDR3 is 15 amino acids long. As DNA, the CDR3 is TGTGCCAGCAGCTTCCGACTAGCGGGAGAAGAGACCCAGTACTTC. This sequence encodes CASSFRLAGEETQYF.

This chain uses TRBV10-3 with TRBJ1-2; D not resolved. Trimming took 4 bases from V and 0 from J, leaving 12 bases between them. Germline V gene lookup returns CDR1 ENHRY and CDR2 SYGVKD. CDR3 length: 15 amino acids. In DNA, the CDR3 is TGTGCCATCAGTGGAACAGATACCGCTAACTATGGCTACACCTTC. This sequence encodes CAISGTDTANYGYTF.

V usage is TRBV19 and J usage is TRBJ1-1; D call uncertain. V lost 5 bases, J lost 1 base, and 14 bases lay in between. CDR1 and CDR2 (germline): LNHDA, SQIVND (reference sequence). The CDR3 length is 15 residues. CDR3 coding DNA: TGTGCCAGTAGTTGGCGGATAGAACGGAACACTGAAGCTTTCTTT. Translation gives CASSWRIERNTEAFF.

The CDR3 DNA sequence: TGTGCCATCAGTGAGTCACAGAACACTGAAGCTTTCTTT. It specifies CAISESQNTEAFF. This rearrangement joins TRBV10-3 to TRBJ1-1; D is unclear. The germline V gene has CDR1 ENHRY and CDR2 SYGVKD. Trimming pared 0 bases from V and 1 base from J, leaving 3 bases between. The CDR3 length is 13 residues.

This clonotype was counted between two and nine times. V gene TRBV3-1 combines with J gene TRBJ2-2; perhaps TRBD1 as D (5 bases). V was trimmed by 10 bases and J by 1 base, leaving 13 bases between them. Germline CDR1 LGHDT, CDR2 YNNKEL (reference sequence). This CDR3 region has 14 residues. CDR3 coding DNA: TGTGCCACAGTGGGGCAGGGGAACACCGGGGAGCTGTTTTTT. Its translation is CATVGQGNTGELFF.

CDR3: CASSQTGNPDYGYTF. As DNA, the CDR3 is TGTGCCAGCAGTCAAACAGGGAACCCGGACTATGGCTACACCTTC. The genes are TRBV6-5 and TRBJ1-2; tentatively, D is TRBD1 (6 bases). The V end lost 5 bases, the J end lost 3 bases, and 16 bases lay between the germline ends. Germline assignment: CDR1 MNHEY and CDR2 SVGAGI. The CDR3 length is 15 residues.

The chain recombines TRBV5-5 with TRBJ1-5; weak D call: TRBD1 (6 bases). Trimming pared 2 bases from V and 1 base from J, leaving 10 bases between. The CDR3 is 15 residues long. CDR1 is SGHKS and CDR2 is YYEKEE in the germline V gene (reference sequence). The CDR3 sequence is CASSLFQGSNQPQHF. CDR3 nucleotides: TGTGCCAGCAGCTTATTTCAGGGGAGCAATCAGCCCCAGCATTTT. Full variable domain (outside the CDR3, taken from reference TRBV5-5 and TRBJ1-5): DAGVTQSPTHLIKTRGQQVTLRCSPISGHKSVSWYQQVLGQGPQFIFQYYEKEERGRGNFPDRFSARQFPNYSSELNVNALLLGDSALYLCASSLFQGSNQPQHFGDGTRLSIL.

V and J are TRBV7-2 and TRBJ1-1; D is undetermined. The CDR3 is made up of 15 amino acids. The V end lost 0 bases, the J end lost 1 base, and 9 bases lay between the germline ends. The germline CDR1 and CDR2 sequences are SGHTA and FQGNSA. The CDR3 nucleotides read TGTGCCAGCAGCTTAGCCCTGGGAGGGAACACTGAAGCTTTCTTT. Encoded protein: CASSLALGGNTEAFF. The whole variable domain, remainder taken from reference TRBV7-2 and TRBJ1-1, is GAGVSQSPSNKVTEKGKDVELRCDPISGHTALYWYRQSLGQGLEFLIYFQGNSAPDKSGLPSDRFSAERTGGSVSTLTIQRTQQEDSAVYLCASSLALGGNTEAFFGQGTRLTVV.

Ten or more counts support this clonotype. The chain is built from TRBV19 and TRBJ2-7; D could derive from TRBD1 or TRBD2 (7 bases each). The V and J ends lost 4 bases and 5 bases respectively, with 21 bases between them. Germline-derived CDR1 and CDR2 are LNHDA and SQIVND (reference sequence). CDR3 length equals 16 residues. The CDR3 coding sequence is TGTGCCAGTAGTACTTCCGCCGCGTCAGGGGGGGACGAGCAGTACTTC. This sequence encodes CASSTSAASGGDEQYF.

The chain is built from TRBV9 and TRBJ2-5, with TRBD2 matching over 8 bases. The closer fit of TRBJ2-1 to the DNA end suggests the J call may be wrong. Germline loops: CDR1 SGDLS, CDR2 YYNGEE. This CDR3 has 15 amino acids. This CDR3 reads CASSVGAGAPNEQFF. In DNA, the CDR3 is TGTGCCAGCAGCGTAGGAGCGGGGGCTCCCAATGAGCAGTTCTTC.

The CDR3 region is CSARERDRAGANVLTF. The CDR3, as DNA: TGCAGTGCTAGAGAGCGGGACAGGGCTGGGGCCAACGTCCTGACTTTC. The rearrangement links TRBV20-1 to TRBJ2-6; 9 positions match TRBD1. Looked up from germline, CDR1 is DFQATT and CDR2 is SNEGSKA (reference sequence). The CDR3 sequence is 16 residues long. J gave up 2 bases and V 0 bases, and 2 bases lay outside the gene matches.

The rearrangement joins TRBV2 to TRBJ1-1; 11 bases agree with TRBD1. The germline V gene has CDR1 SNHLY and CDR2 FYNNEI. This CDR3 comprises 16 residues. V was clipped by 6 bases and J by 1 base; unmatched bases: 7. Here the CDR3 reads CASSPGTGGRNTEAFF. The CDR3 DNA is TGTGCCAGCAGCCCCGGGACAGGGGGTAGGAACACTGAAGCTTTCTTT.

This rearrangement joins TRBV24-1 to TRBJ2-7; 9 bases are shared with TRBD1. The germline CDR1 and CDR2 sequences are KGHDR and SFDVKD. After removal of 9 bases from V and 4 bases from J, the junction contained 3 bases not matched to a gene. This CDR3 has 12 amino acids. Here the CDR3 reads CATSDRGYEQYF. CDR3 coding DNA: TGTGCCACCTCCGACAGGGGGTACGAGCAGTACTTC.

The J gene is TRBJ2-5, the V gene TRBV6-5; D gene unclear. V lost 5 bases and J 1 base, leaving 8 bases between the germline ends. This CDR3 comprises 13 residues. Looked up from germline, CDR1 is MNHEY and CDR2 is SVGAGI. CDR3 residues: CASSRYSQETQYF. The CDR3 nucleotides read TGTGCCAGCAGTCGGTACAGCCAAGAGACCCAGTACTTC.

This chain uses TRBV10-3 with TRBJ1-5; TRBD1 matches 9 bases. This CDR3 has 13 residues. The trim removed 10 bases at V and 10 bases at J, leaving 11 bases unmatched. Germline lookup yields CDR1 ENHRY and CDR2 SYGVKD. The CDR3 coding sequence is TGTGCCACCAGCCCGGGACAGGGTTTTCCCCAGCATTTT. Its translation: CATSPGQGFPQHF.

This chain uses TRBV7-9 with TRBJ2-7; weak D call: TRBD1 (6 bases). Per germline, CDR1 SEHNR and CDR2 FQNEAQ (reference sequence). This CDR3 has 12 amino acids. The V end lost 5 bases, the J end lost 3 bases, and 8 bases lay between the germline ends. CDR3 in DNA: TGTGCCAGCAGCGTGGACAGCTACGAGCAGTACTTC. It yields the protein CASSVDSYEQYF. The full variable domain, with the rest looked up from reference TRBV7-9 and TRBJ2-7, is DTGVSQNPRHKITKRGQNVTFRCDPISEHNRLYWYRQTLGQGPEFLTYFQNEAQLEKSRLLSDRFSAERPKGSFSTLEIQRTEQGDSAMYLCASSVDSYEQYFGPGTRLTVT.

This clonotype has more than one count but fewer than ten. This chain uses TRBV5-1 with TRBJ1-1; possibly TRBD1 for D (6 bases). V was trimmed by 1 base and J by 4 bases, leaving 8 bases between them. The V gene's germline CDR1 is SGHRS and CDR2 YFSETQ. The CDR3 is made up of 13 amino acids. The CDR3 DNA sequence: TGCGCCAGCAGCTTGACAGGGTTCACTGAAGCTTTCTTT. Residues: CASSLTGFTEAFF.

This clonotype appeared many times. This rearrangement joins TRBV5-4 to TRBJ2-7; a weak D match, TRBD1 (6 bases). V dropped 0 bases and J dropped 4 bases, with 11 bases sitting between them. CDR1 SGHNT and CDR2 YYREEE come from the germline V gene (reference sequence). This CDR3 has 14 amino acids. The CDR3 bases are TGTGCCAGCAGCTTGGAGCCAGGGGATTACGAGCAGTACTTC. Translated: CASSLEPGDYEQYF.